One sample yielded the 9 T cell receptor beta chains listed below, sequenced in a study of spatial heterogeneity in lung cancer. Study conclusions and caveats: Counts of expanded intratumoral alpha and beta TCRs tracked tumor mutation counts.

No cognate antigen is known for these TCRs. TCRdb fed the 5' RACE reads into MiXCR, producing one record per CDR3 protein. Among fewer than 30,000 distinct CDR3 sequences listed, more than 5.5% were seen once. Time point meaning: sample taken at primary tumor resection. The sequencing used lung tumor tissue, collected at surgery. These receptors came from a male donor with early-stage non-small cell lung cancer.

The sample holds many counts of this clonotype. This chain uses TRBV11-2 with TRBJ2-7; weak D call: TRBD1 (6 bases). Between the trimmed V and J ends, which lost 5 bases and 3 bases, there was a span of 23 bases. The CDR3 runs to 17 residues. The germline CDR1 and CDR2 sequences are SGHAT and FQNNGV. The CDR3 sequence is CASSTLPGQSSNYEQYF. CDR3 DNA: TGTGCCAGCAGCACATTACCGGGACAATCCTCAAACTACGAGCAGTACTTC. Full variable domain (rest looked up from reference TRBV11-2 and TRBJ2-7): EAGVAQSPRYKIIEKRQSVAFWCNPISGHATLYWYQQILGQGPKLLIQFQNNGVVDDSQLPKDRFSAERLKGVDSTLKIQPAKLEDSAVYLCASSTLPGQSSNYEQYFGPGTRLTVT.

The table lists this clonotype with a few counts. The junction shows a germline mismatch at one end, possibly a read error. The CDR3 here is CVSSQDRQNYGYTF. CDR3 DNA: TGTGTCAGCAGCCAAGATAGGCAGAACTATGGCTACACCTTC. The V and J genes are TRBV3-1 and TRBJ1-2; no reliable D call. Germline CDR1 is LGHDT and CDR2 is YNNKEL (reference sequence). This CDR3 is built from 14 residues.

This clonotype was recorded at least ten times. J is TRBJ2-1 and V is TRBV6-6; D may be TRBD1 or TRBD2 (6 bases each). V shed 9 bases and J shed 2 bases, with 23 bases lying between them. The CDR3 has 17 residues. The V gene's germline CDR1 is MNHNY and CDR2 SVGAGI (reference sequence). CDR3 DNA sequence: TGTGCCAGTCTGGGACAACCGGGACTGGCCACCTACAATGAGCAGTTCTTC. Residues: CASLGQPGLATYNEQFF.

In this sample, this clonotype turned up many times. CDR3 in amino acids: CATRGGNTEAFF. In DNA, the CDR3 is TGTGCCACAAGGGGGGGGAACACTGAAGCTTTCTTT. V usage is TRBV12-3 or TRBV12-4 and J usage is TRBJ1-1; possible D gene TRBD1, 6 bases. Trimming took off 10 bases at V and 1 base at J, with 10 bases between the two ends. The CDR3 has 12 amino acids.

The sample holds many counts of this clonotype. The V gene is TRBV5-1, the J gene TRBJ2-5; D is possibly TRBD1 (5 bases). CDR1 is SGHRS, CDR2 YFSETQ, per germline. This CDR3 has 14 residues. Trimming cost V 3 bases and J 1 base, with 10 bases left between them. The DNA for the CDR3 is TGCGCCAGCAGCTCTCAGGGTGGCCAAGAGACCCAGTACTTC. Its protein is CASSSQGGQETQYF.

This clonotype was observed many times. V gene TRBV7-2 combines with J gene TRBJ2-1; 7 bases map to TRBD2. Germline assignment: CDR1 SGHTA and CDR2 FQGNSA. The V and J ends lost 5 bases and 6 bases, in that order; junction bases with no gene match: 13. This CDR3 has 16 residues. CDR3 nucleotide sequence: TGTGCCAGCAGCCGTTCCCCAACGGGGGGTAGCAATGAGCAGTTCTTC. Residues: CASSRSPTGGSNEQFF.

This CDR3 reads CASSPEGHYGYTF. The CDR3 DNA reads TGTGCCAGCAGCCCTGAAGGGCACTATGGCTACACCTTC. V usage is TRBV5-4 and J usage is TRBJ1-2; D gene unclear. This CDR3 region has 13 residues. Germline V gives CDR1 SGHNT, CDR2 YYREEE (reference sequence). V lost 4 bases and J lost 3, with 10 bases in between.

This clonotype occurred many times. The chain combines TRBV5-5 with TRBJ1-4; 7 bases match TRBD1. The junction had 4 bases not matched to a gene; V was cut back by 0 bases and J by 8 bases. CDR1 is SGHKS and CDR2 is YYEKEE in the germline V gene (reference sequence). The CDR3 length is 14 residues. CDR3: CASSLDRGREKLFF. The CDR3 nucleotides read TGTGCCAGCAGCTTGGACAGGGGAAGGGAAAAACTGTTTTTT.

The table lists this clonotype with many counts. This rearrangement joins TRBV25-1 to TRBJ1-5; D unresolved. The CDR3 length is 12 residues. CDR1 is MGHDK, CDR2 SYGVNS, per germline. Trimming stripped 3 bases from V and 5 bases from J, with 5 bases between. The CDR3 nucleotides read TGTGCCAGCAGTGATGGGTATCAGCCCCAGCATTTT. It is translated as CASSDGYQPQHF.